This T cell receptor (beta chain) was found in a study of blood T cell repertoires in COVID-19. The protocol was immunoSEQ multiplex PCR, while the TCRdb copy is restricted to in-frame clones and leaves out a portion. The sample holds about 500,000 clones, roughly nine tenths seen once. This clone showed up just once. Sequenced: peripheral blood. The source of this sequence is a woman aged 45-65 years with COVID-19, enrolled during active disease.

CDR3 region: CASSSLTGSIGELFF. CDR3 in DNA: TGTGCCAGCAGTAGCTTGACAGGATCGATCGGGGAGCTGTTTTTT. J is TRBJ2-2 and V is TRBV2; tentatively, D is TRBD1 (6 bases). The CDR3 spans 15 residues. Trimming removed 5 bases at V and 7 bases at J, with 17 bases between. Germline V gene lookup returns CDR1 SNHLY and CDR2 FYNNEI.